A selection of T cell receptor beta chains follows, all from one sample in a study of cytomegalovirus exposure and HLA in healthy donors. Generated by immunoSEQ multiplex PCR, the TCRdb table keeps only in-frame clones and is missing some. Among 250,000 or so clones listed, 90% were seen once. Sequenced material: PBMCs. These receptor sequences come from a woman between 18 and 30 years old in good health and CMV-seronegative. Each CDR3 is given with its conserved first and last residue. A D gene is named only where the DNA matches it firmly. Rows may omit the clone size; those that give it use once, few, many or a size class.

D	V	J	size	CDR3	DNA
TRBD1	TRBV27	TRBJ1-2	few	CASSWSGTGGYGYTF	TGTGCCAGCAGTTGGTCCGGGACAGGGGGCTATGGCTACACCTTC
TRBD1	TRBV13	TRBJ2-1	-	CASSQGVPGGSYNEQFF	TGTGCCAGCAGCCAAGGGGTGCCAGGGGGCTCCTACAATGAGCAGTTCTTC
-	TRBV10-1	TRBJ2-1	-	CASSPRLDNEQFF	TGCGCCAGCAGTCCTCGTTTAGACAATGAGCAGTTCTTC
-	TRBV10-3	TRBJ1-2	-	CAISVGQGPGRLYGYTF	TGTGCCATCAGTGTCGGGCAGGGCCCAGGCCGCCTCTATGGCTACACCTTC
TRBD2	TRBV5-1	TRBJ2-1	-	CASSATSSGGSNEQFF	TGCGCCAGCAGCGCAACGTCTAGCGGGGGGAGCAATGAGCAGTTCTTC
TRBD2	TRBV4-1	TRBJ2-3	-	CASSQVERGSATDTQYF	TGCGCCAGCAGCCAAGTTGAGCGGGGGTCTGCCACAGATACGCAGTATTTT
-	TRBV28	TRBJ2-1	-	CASSLRESSYNEQFF	TGTGCCAGCAGTTTACGGGAGAGCTCCTACAATGAGCAGTTCTTC
TRBD2	TRBV28	TRBJ2-7	few	CASSLIVAGDHEQYF	TGTGCCAGCAGTTTGATCGTAGCGGGGGATCACGAGCAGTACTTC
-	TRBV6-4	TRBJ1-2	-	CASRLTEATNYGYTF	TGTGCCAGCAGGCTGACAGAGGCGACGAACTATGGCTACACCTTC
-	TRBV5-5	TRBJ1-5	few	CASSLAEGDSNQPQHF	TGTGCCAGCAGCTTGGCCGAAGGGGATAGCAATCAGCCCCAGCATTTT
-	TRBV6-5	TRBJ2-1	-	CASRVLGGEQFF	TGTGCCAGCAGGGTGTTGGGGGGTGAGCAGTTCTTC
-	TRBV28	TRBJ2-2	-	CASSDRLPHTGELFF	TGTGCCAGCAGTGACCGACTACCTCACACCGGGGAGCTGTTTTTT